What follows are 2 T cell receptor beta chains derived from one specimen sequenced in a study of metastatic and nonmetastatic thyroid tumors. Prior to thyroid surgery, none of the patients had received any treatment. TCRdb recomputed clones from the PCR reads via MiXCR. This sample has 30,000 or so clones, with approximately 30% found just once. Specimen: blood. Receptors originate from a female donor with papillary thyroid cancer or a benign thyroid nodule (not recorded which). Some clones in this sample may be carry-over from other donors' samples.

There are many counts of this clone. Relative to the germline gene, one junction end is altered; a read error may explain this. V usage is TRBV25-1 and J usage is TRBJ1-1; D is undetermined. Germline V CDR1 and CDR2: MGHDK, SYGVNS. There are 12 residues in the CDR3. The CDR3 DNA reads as TGTGCCAGCGGTGACGGAGACACTGAAGCTTTCTTT. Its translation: CASGDGDTEAFF.

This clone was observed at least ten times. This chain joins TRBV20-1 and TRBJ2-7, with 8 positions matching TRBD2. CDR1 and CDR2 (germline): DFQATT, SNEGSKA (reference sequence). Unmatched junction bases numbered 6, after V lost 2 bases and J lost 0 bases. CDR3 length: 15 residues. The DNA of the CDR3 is TGCAGTGCTAGACCCGGGACTAGAATCTCCTACGAGCAGTACTTC. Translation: CSARPGTRISYEQYF.